This TCR beta chain was observed in a study of immune characteristics of hereditary and idiopathic chronic pancreatitis. Total pancreatectomy with islet autotransplantation was the source of the chronic pancreatitis pancreas tissue. Profiled with immunoSEQ multiplex PCR; TCRdb holds only in-frame clones, not every one. This sample has about 15,000 clones, with around 79% found just once. Germline-derived CDR1 and CDR2 are SGHRS and YFSETQ. The CDR3 has 14 residues. Losses at the gene ends were 3 bases for V and 10 bases for J; bases not matched to a gene: 10. V gene TRBV5-1 combines with J gene TRBJ1-1, with TRBD1 identical over 9 bases. This TCR was recovered from a human donor with chronic pancreatitis. Input material: pancreas tissue with hereditary chronic pancreatitis. DNA of the CDR3: TGCGCCAGCAGCTACCAGGACAGGGGAAGTGTAGCTTTCTTT. It specifies CASSYQDRGSVAFF.